This T cell receptor beta chain is from a study of esophageal squamous cell carcinoma under preoperative chemotherapy. Study observations and caveats: After paclitaxel-nedaplatin, abundant clones were more likely to contract than amplify. Chemotherapy was followed by significantly higher TCR diversity in peripheral T cells only, not tumor-infiltrating lymphocytes. After treatment, tumor-infiltrating lymphocytes apparently came partly from blood T cells.

MiXCR, applied by TCRdb to the PCR reads, yields one record per CDR3 protein. The repertoire consists of around 34,000 distinct CDR3 sequences, with less than 65% occurring once and the leading ten covering 20% to 25%. Regarding this clonotype: Its specificity is not known.

The time point was: after preoperative PTX-NDP chemotherapy. Before surgery, patients were given preoperative paclitaxel-nedaplatin chemotherapy. The source of this sequence is a human donor with esophageal squamous cell carcinoma. The donor label of this sample is uncertain. Sampling was carried out from a patient given preoperative chemotherapy.

The CDR3 spells CASSLVSETQFF. Written as DNA, the CDR3 is TGTGCCAGCAGCTTGGTATCAGAGACCCAGTTCTTC. V usage is TRBV5-6 and J usage is TRBJ2-1; no firm D call. There are 12 residues in the CDR3. With 0 bases removed from V and 13 bases from J, the gap between germline ends came to 11 bases. CDR1 and CDR2 from the germline V gene are SGHDT and YYEEEE.